This T cell receptor (beta chain) was retrieved from a study of blood T cell repertoires in COVID-19. Whole-study context: Material from acute and convalescent COVID-19 was sourced from the United States, Italy and Spain. T cells, B-cell-depleted T cells, or PBMCs supplied cDNA or gDNA.

Seattle cases were enrolled at active infection and followed longitudinally. CDR3 length equals 15 residues. Germline V gives CDR1 SEHNR, CDR2 FQNEAQ (reference sequence). J lost 6 bases, V lost 0 bases, and 7 bases had no gene match. The repertoire was sequenced with immunoSEQ multiplex PCR; TCRdb's copy has only in-frame clones and lacks some. Of over 150,000 clones in the sample, approximately 86% were seen once. The TCR comes from a man aged 60-69 years with COVID-19, enrolled during active disease. Sequenced sample: peripheral blood. The chain has TRBV7-9 and TRBJ1-2, with 7 bases identical to TRBD1. CDR3 sequence: CASSLAPATGNGYTF. The CDR3 DNA reads as TGTGCCAGCAGCTTAGCCCCGGCGACAGGGAATGGCTACACCTTC.